This T cell receptor (beta chain) was captured by sequencing in a study of cytomegalovirus exposure and HLA in healthy donors. Study results and caveats: Some public TCRs appeared in many individuals, while most sequences were rare.

This PCR relied on a set of 60 Vbeta primers and 13 Jbeta primers. Using immunoSEQ multiplex PCR, the repertoire was profiled, and TCRdb retains in-frame clones only, with some absent. The repertoire consists of some 160,000 clones, with over 65% occurring once and the leading ten covering around 3.1%. This clone appeared a single time. The antigen is undetermined. CDR1 SNHLY and CDR2 FYNNEI come from the germline V gene. Trimming stripped 4 bases from V and 4 bases from J, with 16 bases between. The CDR3 runs to 15 residues. The V and J genes are TRBV2 and TRBJ2-5, with D possibly matching TRBD2 (6 bases). Source material: PBMCs. The TCR originated in a middle-aged woman in good health and CMV-seronegative. In DNA form, the CDR3 reads TGTGCCAGCAGTGGTTGGGGAGGTTCGGGAGAGACCCAGTACTTC. It is translated as CASSGWGGSGETQYF.